The 31 T cell receptor beta chains listed next were all sequenced from one sample in a study of spatial heterogeneity in lung cancer. Study outcomes and limitations: Tracking of tumor mutation counts was seen in expanded intratumoral alpha and beta TCR counts.

Which antigens these TCRs recognize remains unknown. One entry per CDR3 protein results from TCRdb running MiXCR on the 5' RACE reads. In the table there are 20,000 to 25,000 distinct CDR3 sequences, roughly 3% of which are singletons. Time point here: sample taken at primary tumor resection. Sequenced here: lung tumor tissue, sampled at surgery. The receptor source for this set is a male donor with early-stage non-small cell lung cancer.

There are many counts of this clonotype. The V gene is TRBV7-9, the J gene TRBJ1-4; D is ambiguous. The CDR3 has 15 amino acids. CDR1 and CDR2 from the germline V gene are SEHNR and FQNEAQ (reference sequence). The germline V and J ends were trimmed by 5 bases and 7 bases, with 17 bases remaining between them. CDR3 sequence (DNA): TGTGCCAGCAGCCGAGCGCTCGACCTAGGTGAAAAACTGTTTTTT. This sequence encodes CASSRALDLGEKLFF.

The sample holds many counts of this clonotype. The chain carries TRBV10-3 and TRBJ2-1; the D is unclear. Between the trimmed V and J ends, which lost 5 bases and 6 bases, there was a span of 8 bases. Germline values: CDR1 ENHRY, CDR2 SYGVKD. The CDR3 covers 12 residues. The CDR3 here is CAISPGSNEQFF. CDR3 bases: TGTGCCATCAGTCCAGGTAGCAATGAGCAGTTCTTC.

By sample fraction, this clonotype is medium-sized. The chain joins TRBV20-1 to TRBJ2-7, with D tentatively TRBD2 (6 bases). The germline CDR1 and CDR2 sequences are DFQATT and SNEGSKA (reference sequence). Trimming pared 5 bases from V and 0 bases from J, leaving 14 bases between. The CDR3 has 14 amino acids. In DNA form, the CDR3 reads TGCAGTGCTGGATTGGGGGGAAGCTCCTACGAGCAGTACTTC. Its translation is CSAGLGGSSYEQYF.

This clonotype was recorded at least ten times. V gene TRBV19 combines with J gene TRBJ2-7, with D perhaps matching TRBD2 (5 bases). CDR3 size: 15 residues. Germline V gene data show CDR1 as LNHDA and CDR2 as SQIVND (reference sequence). Trimming left V 4 bases short and J 2 bases short, with 15 bases between. The CDR3 protein is CASSTLGGGTYEQYF. CDR3 nucleotide sequence: TGTGCCAGTAGTACCCTGGGCGGAGGCACCTACGAGCAGTACTTC. Supplemented by reference TRBV19 and TRBJ2-7, the full variable domain reads DGGITQSPKYLFRKEGQNVTLSCEQNLNHDAMYWYRQDPGQGLRLIYYSQIVNDFQKGDIAEGYSVSREKKESFPLTVTSAQKNPTAFYLCASSTLGGGTYEQYFGPGTRLTVT.

This clonotype was seen at least ten times. This CDR3 is CATSDFPGELFF. The DNA of the CDR3 is TGTGCCACCAGTGATTTTCCCGGGGAGCTGTTTTTT. This chain joins TRBV24-1 and TRBJ2-2; D unresolved. V was pared by 1 base and J by 6 bases, with 2 bases between. The CDR3 spans 12 residues. Germline assignment: CDR1 KGHDR and CDR2 SFDVKD.

By proportion, this clonotype is medium-sized. J is TRBJ2-3 and V is TRBV9; TRBD2 matches at 9 bases. The CDR3 extends over 16 amino acids. V shed 0 bases and J 3 bases; nucleotides not matched to a gene: 5. Germline loops: CDR1 SGDLS, CDR2 YYNGEE. The CDR3 region has the DNA TGTGCCAGCAGCGTAGGAGCTGGACTAGCGACAGATACGCAGTATTTT. Amino acids: CASSVGAGLATDTQYF.

At least ten counts were recorded for this clonotype. V gene TRBV10-3 combines with J gene TRBJ1-5; D is ambiguous. With 0 bases removed from V and 0 bases from J, the gap between germline ends came to 12 bases. CDR3 length equals 17 residues. The germline V gene has CDR1 ENHRY and CDR2 SYGVKD. The DNA for the CDR3 is TGTGCCATCAGTGAGTCGATGGGTGTCGGTAGCAATCAGCCCCAGCATTTT. This encodes CAISESMGVGSNQPQHF.

This chain connects TRBV14 to TRBJ2-7; no reliable D call. Between the trimmed V and J ends, which lost 5 bases and 7 bases, there was a span of 15 bases. CDR1 is SGHDN, CDR2 FVKESK, per germline. The CDR3 contains 13 residues. CDR3 protein: CASSTQPYGEQYF. The CDR3, as DNA: TGTGCCAGCAGCACACAGCCTTACGGGGAGCAGTACTTC.

This clonotype showed up many times. This chain uses TRBV7-8 with TRBJ2-2; perhaps TRBD2 as D (5 bases). This CDR3 comprises 16 residues. In germline, CDR1 is SGHVS, CDR2 FQNEAQ. Trimming took 5 bases from V and 6 from J, leaving 19 bases between them. Written as DNA, the CDR3 is TGTGCCAGCAGCCCAAAGGAACATGCGGGTGCCGGGGAGCTGTTTTTT. It is translated as CASSPKEHAGAGELFF.

This clonotype ranks as medium-sized (0.01 to 0.1%). V gene TRBV6-2 or TRBV6-3 combines with J gene TRBJ2-7; TRBD1 matches at 7 bases. Trimming took 2 bases from V and 7 from J; bases not matched to a gene: 5. Germline V gene lookup returns CDR1 MNHEY and CDR2 SVGEGT. The length of the CDR3 is 13 residues. CDR3 nucleotide sequence: TGTGCCAGCAGTTACCGGGACAGTTGGGAGCAGTACTTC. This codes for CASSYRDSWEQYF.

This clonotype was counted at least ten times. The rearrangement joins TRBV24-1 to TRBJ1-5; D is unresolved. Germline-derived CDR1 and CDR2 are KGHDR and SFDVKD. This CDR3 region has 12 residues. V was cut by 3 bases and J by 1 base, with 0 bases left in between. The chain's CDR3 is CATSDSNQPQHF. The CDR3 nucleotides are TGTGCCACCAGTGATAGCAATCAGCCCCAGCATTTT.

In this sample, this clonotype turned up many times. The CDR3 bases are TGCAGTGCTAGACCAGCCGGGACTAGCGGGACTGGTACGCAGTATTTT. Amino acids: CSARPAGTSGTGTQYF. The chain uses TRBV20-1 and TRBJ2-3; 13 bases map to TRBD2. CDR3 length: 16 amino acids. CDR1 and CDR2 from the germline V gene are DFQATT and SNEGSKA (reference sequence). Trimming took 2 bases from V and 8 from J; bases not matched to a gene: 10.

Many counts were recorded for this clonotype. The chain has TRBV5-1 and TRBJ1-1, with 8 bases matching TRBD1. J was trimmed by 7 bases and V by 0 bases; bases with no gene match: 2. CDR3 length: 13 residues. Germline CDR1 is SGHRS and CDR2 is YFSETQ. This CDR3 is CASSLAGQGEAFF. The CDR3 DNA reads TGCGCCAGCAGCTTGGCAGGACAGGGTGAAGCTTTCTTT.

This clonotype was recorded many times. V and J are TRBV7-8 and TRBJ2-5, with a weak D call TRBD2 (6 bases). The CDR3 covers 15 residues. Germline CDR1 and CDR2: SGHVS and FQNEAQ. Trimming removed 0 bases from V and 7 bases from J, with 15 bases in between. The DNA for the CDR3 is TGTGCCAGCAGCTTAGCGGTAACGGAGGGAGGGACCCAGTACTTC. It is translated as CASSLAVTEGGTQYF.

This clonotype was seen repeatedly, ten times or more. The genes are TRBV30 and TRBJ1-6; 9 nucleotides agree with TRBD1. Trimming took 7 bases from V and 10 from J; bases not matched to a gene: 23. The CDR3 extends over 18 amino acids. Germline CDR1 and CDR2: GTSNPN and SVGIG (reference sequence). This CDR3 is CASSKAQTGGAGRSPLHF. CDR3 sequence (DNA): TGTGCCTCCTCCAAGGCTCAAACAGGGGGCGCAGGCCGGTCACCCCTCCACTTT. The complete variable domain, with remaining parts taken from reference TRBV30 and TRBJ1-6, reads SQTIHQWPATLVQPVGSPLSLECTVEGTSNPNLYWYRQAAGRGLQLLFYSVGIGQISSEVPQNLSASRPQDRQFILSSKKLLLSDSGFYLCASSKAQTGGAGRSPLHFGNGTRLTVT.

In its sample, this clonotype was seen many times. The chain uses TRBV5-1 and TRBJ2-3; D is unresolved. V lost 3 bases, J lost 4 bases, and 3 bases lay in between. CDR1 and CDR2 (germline): SGHRS, YFSETQ. This CDR3 is 11 amino acids long. DNA of the CDR3: TGCGCCAGCAGCTCAGCAGATACGCAGTATTTT. Amino acids: CASSSADTQYF.

Ten or more counts support this clonotype. The chain is built from TRBV20-1 and TRBJ1-5; 9 bases line up with TRBD1. V trimming: 6 bases; J trimming: 3 bases; junction bases outside the gene matches: 6. The CDR3 extends over 14 amino acids. Looked up from germline, CDR1 is DFQATT and CDR2 is SNEGSKA (reference sequence). CDR3 region: CSARTGANNQPQHF. The CDR3, as DNA: TGCAGTGCGCGGACAGGGGCGAACAATCAGCCCCAGCATTTT.

This clonotype was detected many times. CDR3 nucleotides: TGTGCCAGCAGCTTCTCGGCGGGGTCGAACACCGGGGAGCTGTTTTTT. Residues: CASSFSAGSNTGELFF. The rearrangement joins TRBV7-3 to TRBJ2-2, with D perhaps TRBD2 (6 bases). The V gene's germline CDR1 is SGHTA and CDR2 FQGTGA. This CDR3 is 16 amino acids long. V dropped 3 bases and J dropped 0 bases, with 11 bases sitting between them. The full variable domain, with the rest looked up from reference TRBV7-3 and TRBJ2-2, is GAGVSQTPSNKVTEKGKYVELRCDPISGHTALYWYRQSLGQGPEFLIYFQGTGAADDSGLPNDRFFAVRPEGSVSTLKIQRTERGDSAVYLCASSFSAGSNTGELFFGEGSRLTVL.

This clonotype was found many times. This chain uses TRBV15 with TRBJ1-1; 7 positions match TRBD1. This CDR3 region has 15 residues. V lost 1 base, J lost 1 base, and 3 bases stayed unmatched. CDR1 LNHNV and CDR2 YYDKDF come from the germline V gene (reference sequence). Here the CDR3 DNA reads TGTGCCACCAGCAGAGGAGACAGGGCGAACACTGAAGCTTTCTTT. It codes for CATSRGDRANTEAFF.

This clonotype was counted at least ten times. V gene TRBV28 combines with J gene TRBJ1-2; D gene ambiguous. The germline gives CDR1 MDHEN, CDR2 SYDVKM. Between the trimmed V and J ends, which lost 6 bases and 5 bases, there was a span of 22 bases. The length of the CDR3 is 16 residues. The CDR3, as DNA: TGTGCCAGCAGCCATTCGGTACCTTCCCATGGGTATGGCTACACCTTC. Translating gives CASSHSVPSHGYGYTF.

This clonotype was recorded at least ten times. For the CDR3, the DNA is TGTGCCAGCAGTGCACAGAATCAGCCCCAGCATTTT. Its translation: CASSAQNQPQHF. J is TRBJ1-5 and V is TRBV6-2 or TRBV6-3; no firm D call. Deletions cut 5 bases from V and 4 bases from J, with 6 bases between. The CDR3 contains 12 residues. CDR1 and CDR2 from the germline V gene are MNHEY and SVGEGT.

The sample holds many counts of this clonotype. The chain couples TRBV27 to TRBJ2-7; TRBD1 matches at 7 bases. Germline CDR1 MNHEY, CDR2 SMNVEV (reference sequence). V trimming: 5 bases; J trimming: 3 bases; junction bases outside the gene matches: 10. There are 15 residues in the CDR3. The CDR3 DNA reads as TGTGCCAGCAGTCCCGAAGTCAACAGGGGCTACGAGCAGTACTTC. Its protein product is CASSPEVNRGYEQYF.

Many counts were recorded for this clonotype. The V and J genes are TRBV7-9 and TRBJ2-7, with TRBD2 identical over 7 bases. From germline, CDR1 is SEHNR and CDR2 FQNEAQ (reference sequence). The V and J ends lost 5 bases and 2 bases, in that order; junction bases with no gene match: 12. This CDR3 comprises 16 residues. CDR3 loop: CASSPPLASGTYEQYF. In nucleotides, the CDR3 is TGTGCCAGCAGCCCACCGTTGGCGAGCGGGACCTACGAGCAGTACTTC. Drawing the rest from reference TRBV7-9 and TRBJ2-7, the complete variable domain is DTGVSQNPRHKITKRGQNVTFRCDPISEHNRLYWYRQTLGQGPEFLTYFQNEAQLEKSRLLSDRFSAERPKGSFSTLEIQRTEQGDSAMYLCASSPPLASGTYEQYFGPGTRLTVT.

Ten or more counts support this clonotype. This chain joins TRBV13 and TRBJ2-7; D call uncertain. CDR1 and CDR2 from the germline V gene are PRHDT and FYEKMQ (reference sequence). CDR3 size: 13 residues. V was shortened by 5 bases and J by 9 bases, with 17 bases between the two germline ends. The CDR3 DNA reads as TGTGCCAGCAGCCCGAGACTGGCGCTAGGGCAGTACTTC. This translates into CASSPRLALGQYF.

This clonotype was recorded many times. V usage is TRBV24-1 and J usage is TRBJ2-2, with D perhaps TRBD1 (6 bases). CDR3 length: 18 amino acids. Trimming shortened V by 2 bases and J by 5 bases, and 20 bases separated the two germline ends. The V gene's germline CDR1 is KGHDR and CDR2 SFDVKD. The CDR3 loop reads CATSDSPPGVMGTGELFF. CDR3 sequence (DNA): TGTGCCACCAGTGATTCGCCTCCAGGGGTAATGGGAACCGGGGAGCTGTTTTTT.

This clonotype was picked up many times. This chain connects TRBV29-1 to TRBJ2-7; 7 bases are shared with TRBD2. There are 13 residues in the CDR3. The ends lost 8 bases at V and 2 bases at J; junction bases unmatched: 9. Germline loops: CDR1 SQVTM, CDR2 ANQGSEA. The CDR3 loop reads CSPPWEGTYEQYF. The CDR3 nucleotides read TGCAGCCCGCCCTGGGAGGGAACCTACGAGCAGTACTTC.

Many counts were recorded for this clonotype. The chain uses TRBV10-3 and TRBJ2-3, with 7 bases fitting TRBD2. The CDR3 totals 14 residues. V trimming: 8 bases; J trimming: 4 bases; junction bases outside the gene matches: 9. Germline-derived CDR1 and CDR2 are ENHRY and SYGVKD. The CDR3 bases are TGTGCCATCCCGGCGGGAGTCGACGCAGATACGCAGTATTTT. Translation: CAIPAGVDADTQYF.

The table lists this clonotype with many counts. CDR3 residues: CASRPLIDTQYF. The CDR3 coding sequence is TGTGCCAGCAGGCCCTTGATAGATACGCAGTATTTT. The chain links TRBV2 to TRBJ2-3; D is ambiguous. This CDR3 region has 12 residues. V shed 6 bases and J shed 5 bases, with 9 bases lying between them. Germline V CDR1 and CDR2: SNHLY, FYNNEI.

This clonotype was picked up many times. CDR3 nucleotides: TGTGCCAGCAGAAAGACAGGGGCGCTCAATCAGCCCCAGCATTTT. Amino acid sequence: CASRKTGALNQPQHF. The genes are TRBV11-2 and TRBJ1-5; 8 nucleotides agree with TRBD1. There are 15 residues in the CDR3. CDR1 is SGHAT and CDR2 is FQNNGV in the germline V gene. V was pared by 6 bases and J by 3 bases, with 7 bases of the junction left unmatched.

Many counts were recorded for this clonotype. The gene calls are TRBV21-1 and TRBJ2-1; the D call TRBD1 from the table was never checked on the DNA. TRBV21-1 is a recognized pseudogene. This CDR3 region has 14 residues. The CDR3 sequence is CASSKAPCTGEQFF. The CDR3, as DNA: TGTGCCAGCAGCAAAGCCCCCTGTACTGGTGAGCAGTTCTTC.

The sample holds many counts of this clonotype. The chain is built from TRBV7-8 and TRBJ2-2, with D maybe TRBD2 (6 bases). Germline values: CDR1 SGHVS, CDR2 FQNEAQ. Between the trimmed V and J ends, which lost 1 base and 1 base, there was a span of 10 bases. The CDR3 runs 16 residues. In DNA form, the CDR3 reads TGTGCCAGCAGCTTAGGGAGGAGGGAGAACACCGGGGAGCTGTTTTTT. Residues: CASSLGRRENTGELFF.